This TCR beta chain was captured by sequencing in a study of shared clonotypes between healthy human individuals. As for this clone: Its target is unknown.

Once extracted for a subset, genomic DNA was divided evenly among several immunoSEQ plates. Assay used: immunoSEQ multiplex PCR; TCRdb lists only in-frame clones, some missing. Counted here are 600,000 to 800,000 clones, over 55% occurring once; the ten biggest clones make up around 1.7%. This CDR3 has 13 amino acids. Trimming took off 4 bases at V and 4 bases at J, with 7 bases between the two ends. Looked up from germline, CDR1 is SNHLY and CDR2 is FYNNEI. Overall study findings and caveats: Inspection by rarefaction showed sorted-subset sequencing to be incomplete despite large depth. Shared clonotypes: 4.5% to 6.5% naive CD4, around 3.4% naive CD8, 2.3% memory CD4, approximately 0.4% memory CD8.

The sequence derives from a woman under 40 in good health. The chain carries TRBV2 and TRBJ2-2; D is uncertain. Sequenced material: memory CD4+ T cells sorted from blood. Subset defined: CD45RA-negative fraction. The CDR3 spells CASSAGFTGELFF. The CDR3 DNA sequence: TGTGCCAGCAGTGCGGGCTTCACCGGGGAGCTGTTTTTT.